This entry concerns a single TCR beta chain. Method: immunoSEQ multiplex PCR; TCRdb's copy keeps in-frame clones and lacks some. In the table there are some 130,000 clones, around 89% of which are singletons. Documented time point: blood 2 weeks post-SBRT. Treatment defined: 15 Gy SBRT to primary tumor, nephrectomy 4 weeks later. This sample is part of a study of radiation and T cells in renal cell carcinoma. Per the germline V gene, CDR1 is SGHTA and CDR2 is FQGNSA. Trimming removed 5 bases from V and 0 bases from J, with 11 bases in between. The CDR3 loop spans 14 amino acids. This receptor was identified in a woman between 65 and 79 years old with renal cell carcinoma. The V call is TRBV7-2, the J call TRBJ2-7; D is perhaps TRBD2 (6 bases). Material: blood, obtained from a patient whose treatment included radiotherapy and nephrectomy. The CDR3 protein is CASSVDYNSYEQYF. The CDR3 DNA follows: TGTGCCAGCAGCGTGGACTATAACTCCTACGAGCAGTACTTC.